This T cell receptor (beta chain) was identified in a study of cytotoxic CD8 clonotypes in ibrutinib-treated CLL (dated by TCRdb to the early 2020s). General notes on the study: The cohort was composed of ten to eleven relapsed/refractory and roughly 16 treatment-naive patients; IGHV unmutated status was identified in around 17 patients. Longitudinal samples were obtainable from about 30% of the roughly 90 participants in the trial. Partial responses were observed in approximately 24 patients and complete responses in 2; after a median follow-up of 68 months, remission was maintained in 15 or so patients and progression was observed in 12. Cryopreserved peripheral blood mononuclear cells were obtained prior to treatment, at the time of response, and at either disease progression or sustained remission. The response samples were drawn at a median of roughly eleven months into treatment, with a range of about 6 to 40 months. Samples averaged about 260,000 productive templates and tens of thousands of productive rearrangements. Every remission and progressive disease sample was obtained while ibrutinib was still being received by the patients.

On a MiSeq, deep resolution sequencing aimed for a depth between 1 in 1 million and 1 in 200,000 T cells, with each clonotype covered approximately 10x on average. The immunoSEQ hsTCRB Kit was used to generate TCR beta libraries. The paper's processing steps were these. ImmunoSEQ Data Assistant and ImmunoSEQ Analyzer were used for data analysis, and V, D and J genes were assigned according to IMGT definitions. Clonality, which ranges from 0 to 1, was calculated by subtracting the normalized Shannon entropy of productive rearrangement frequencies from one. Only overrepresented clonotypes making up at least 0.05% of each patient's repertoire were included in the public clonotype analysis. About a dozen repertoires from age-matched healthy donors, obtained from immuneACCESS, served as clonality controls. TCRdb holds this immuneACCESS table with in-frame rearrangements only. Some clones are missing; in checked studies, unresolved V genes explain under half, and the rest has no known cause. The DNA gave D and trimming, while V, J and clone size come from that table. This sample lists 250,000 to 350,000 clones; approximately 76% were detected once. About 5.7% of the sample is taken by the ten largest.

General conclusions and limits of the study: Baseline clonality exceeded that of age-matched healthy donors and correlated strongly with circulating CD8+ T-cell counts. Clonality rose at ibrutinib response, remained stable during sustained remission, and dropped back toward baseline at progression. Sampling times were not matched between sustained-remission and progressing patients, and lymph node repertoires were not studied. Public clonotypes were rare and either contracted or stayed stable during treatment, and the rise in clonality at ibrutinib response reflected the expansion of private clonotypes.

In the paper's terms, the time point label means: progressive disease on ibrutinib. For TCR beta library preparation, 1.5 to 2.5 micrograms of genomic DNA was extracted from cryopreserved PBMCs. Longitudinal blood samples from CLL patients on ibrutinib monotherapy were analyzed using high-throughput TCR beta sequencing. The patients took part in an open-label, single-center phase 2 trial of ibrutinib monotherapy. Regarding this clone: Its cognate antigen has yet to be identified. Base-call qualities are not available, and no considerably larger clone is one nucleotide away.

Specimen: PBMCs, collected at disease progression, from a patient treated with ibrutinib. The sequence was collected from a human donor with chronic lymphocytic leukemia.

CDR3 loop: CASSEYIGVDTIYF. The nucleotides are TGTGCCAGCAGTGAATATATAGGTGTGGACACCATATATTTT. The chain couples TRBV25-1 to TRBJ1-3; too little of a D gene remains to name it. The CDR3 contains 14 residues, cysteine and phenylalanine counted. The read is trimmed to its CDR3 DNA, 42 bases read in frame from base 1. A distance of 11 bases separates the germline ends of V and J, which lose 0 bases and 8 bases respectively. CDR1 MGHDK and CDR2 SYGVNS are derived from the germline V gene.